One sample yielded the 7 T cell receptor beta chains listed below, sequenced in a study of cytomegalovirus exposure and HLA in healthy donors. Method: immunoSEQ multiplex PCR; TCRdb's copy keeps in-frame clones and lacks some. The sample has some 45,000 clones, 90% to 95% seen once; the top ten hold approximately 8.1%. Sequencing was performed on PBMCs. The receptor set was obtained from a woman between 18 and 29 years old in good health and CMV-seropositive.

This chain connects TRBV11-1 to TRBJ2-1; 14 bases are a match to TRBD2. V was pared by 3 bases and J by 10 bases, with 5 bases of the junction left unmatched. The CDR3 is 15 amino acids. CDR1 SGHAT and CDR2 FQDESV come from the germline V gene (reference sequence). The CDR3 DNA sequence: TGTGCCAGCAGCTTGAGACTAGCGGGAGGGCCGGAGCAGTTCTTC. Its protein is CASSLRLAGGPEQFF.

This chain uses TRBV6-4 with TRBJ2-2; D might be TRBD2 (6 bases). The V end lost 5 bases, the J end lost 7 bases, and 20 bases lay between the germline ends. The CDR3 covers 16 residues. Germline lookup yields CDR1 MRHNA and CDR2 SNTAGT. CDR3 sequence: CASSPARDPRSGELFF. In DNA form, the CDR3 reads TGTGCCAGCAGTCCTGCGCGGGACCCTAGGAGCGGGGAGCTGTTTTTT.

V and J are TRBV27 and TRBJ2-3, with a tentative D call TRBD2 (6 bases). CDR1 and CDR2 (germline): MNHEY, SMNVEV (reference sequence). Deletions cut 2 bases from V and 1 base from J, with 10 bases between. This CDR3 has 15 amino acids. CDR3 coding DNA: TGTGCCAGCAGTTTACTCAGCGGGCGCACAGATACGCAGTATTTT. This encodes CASSLLSGRTDTQYF.

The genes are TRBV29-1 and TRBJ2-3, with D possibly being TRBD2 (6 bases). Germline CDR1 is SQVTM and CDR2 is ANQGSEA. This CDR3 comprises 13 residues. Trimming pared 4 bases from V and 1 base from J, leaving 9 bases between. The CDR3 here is CSVAGSRTDTQYF. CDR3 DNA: TGCAGCGTTGCCGGGAGCCGCACAGATACGCAGTATTTT.

CDR3 residues: CASSFGDTVNTEAFF. CDR3 sequence (DNA): TGTGCCAGCAGCTTCGGGGACACAGTGAACACTGAAGCTTTCTTT. This sequence joins TRBV7-6 and TRBJ1-1, with D tentatively TRBD1 (6 bases). Trimming left V 3 bases short and J 0 bases short, with 11 bases between. This CDR3 spans 15 amino acids. Germline CDR1 SGHVS, CDR2 FNYEAQ.

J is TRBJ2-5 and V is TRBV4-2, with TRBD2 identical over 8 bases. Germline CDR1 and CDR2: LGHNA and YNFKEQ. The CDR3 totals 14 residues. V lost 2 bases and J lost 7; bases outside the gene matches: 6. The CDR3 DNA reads TGTGCCAGCAGCCAAACGGGGGGGGATGGGACCCAGTACTTC. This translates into CASSQTGGDGTQYF.

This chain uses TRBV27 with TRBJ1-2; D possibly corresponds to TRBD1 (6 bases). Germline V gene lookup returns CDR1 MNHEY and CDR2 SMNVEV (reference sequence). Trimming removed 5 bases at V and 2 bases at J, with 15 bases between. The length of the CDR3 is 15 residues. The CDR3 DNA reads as TGTGCCAGCAGTATACAGGGTGCCCCCAACTATGGCTACACCTTC. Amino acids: CASSIQGAPNYGYTF.